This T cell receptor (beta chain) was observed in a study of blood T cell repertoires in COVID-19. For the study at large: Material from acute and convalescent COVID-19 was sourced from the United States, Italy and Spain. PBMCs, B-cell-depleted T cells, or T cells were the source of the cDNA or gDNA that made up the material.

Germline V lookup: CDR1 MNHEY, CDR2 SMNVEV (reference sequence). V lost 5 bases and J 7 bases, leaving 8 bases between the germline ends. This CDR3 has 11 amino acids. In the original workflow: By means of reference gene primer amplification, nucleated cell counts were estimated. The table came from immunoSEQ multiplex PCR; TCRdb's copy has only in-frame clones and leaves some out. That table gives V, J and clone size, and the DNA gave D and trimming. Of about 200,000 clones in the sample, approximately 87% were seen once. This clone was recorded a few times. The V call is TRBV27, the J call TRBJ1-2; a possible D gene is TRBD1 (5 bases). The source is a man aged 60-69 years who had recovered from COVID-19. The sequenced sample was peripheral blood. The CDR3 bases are TGTGCCAGCAGTGGGGCCGGTGGCTACACCTTC. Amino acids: CASSGAGGYTF.